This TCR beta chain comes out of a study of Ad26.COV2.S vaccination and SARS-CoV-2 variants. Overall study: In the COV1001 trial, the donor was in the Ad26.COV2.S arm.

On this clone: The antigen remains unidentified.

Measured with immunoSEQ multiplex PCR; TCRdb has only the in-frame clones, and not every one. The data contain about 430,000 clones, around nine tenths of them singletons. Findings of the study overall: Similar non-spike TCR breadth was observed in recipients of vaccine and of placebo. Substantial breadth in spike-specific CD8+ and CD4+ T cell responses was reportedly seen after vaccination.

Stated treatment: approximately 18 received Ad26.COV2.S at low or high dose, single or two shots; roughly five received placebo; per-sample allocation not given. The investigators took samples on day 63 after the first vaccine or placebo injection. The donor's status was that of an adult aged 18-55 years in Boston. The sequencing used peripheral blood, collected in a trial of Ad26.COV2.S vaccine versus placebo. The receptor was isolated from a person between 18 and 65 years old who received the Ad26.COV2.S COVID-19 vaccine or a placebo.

CDR3 sequence (DNA): TGTGCCAGCAGCTTAGATTTGTCACGGAGGAATGAAAAACTGTTTTTT. It specifies CASSLDLSRRNEKLFF. The chain joins TRBV7-2 to TRBJ1-4; the D is unclear. Trimming took 1 base from V and 5 from J, leaving 14 bases between them. CDR3 length: 16 amino acids. The germline CDR1 and CDR2 sequences are SGHTA and FQGNSA.